A selection of T cell receptor beta chains follows, all from one sample in a study of T cells after yellow fever vaccination. One entry per CDR3 protein results from TCRdb running MiXCR on the 5' RACE reads. Of about 320,000 distinct CDR3 sequences listed, 3.5% to 4.5% were seen once; the top ten hold just under 20%. The sample consisted of PBMCs, taken 15 days after the yellow fever booster vaccination. The receptor set was obtained from a young man who received the YFV17D yellow fever vaccine. The CDR3 runs from the conserved cysteine through the conserved F or W. The D gene is left open where the match is weak. Rows may omit the clone size; those that give it use once, few, many or a size class.

J: TRBJ1-2; D: .; size: many; V: TRBV6-6; DNA: TGTGCCAGCAGGGACGGGACTTTGGGGTCAACCTACACCTTC; CDR3: CASRDGTLGSTYTF
J: TRBJ2-3; D: .; size: few; V: TRBV7-2; DNA: TGTGCCAGCAACCGCAACACAGATACGCAGTATTTT; CDR3: CASNRNTDTQYF
J: TRBJ2-5; D: TRBD2; size: .; V: TRBV6-2/TRBV6-3; DNA: TGTGCCAGCAGTTACGTGGGACTAGCGGACGAAGAGACCCAGTACTTC; CDR3: CASSYVGLADEETQYF
J: TRBJ2-7; D: TRBD1; size: many; V: TRBV7-9; DNA: TGTGCCAGCAGCTCGGGGACAGGGGCCCACGAGCAGTACTTC; CDR3: CASSSGTGAHEQYF
J: TRBJ2-7; D: TRBD2; size: .; V: TRBV11-2; DNA: TGTGCCAGCAGCTATACTAGCGGGGGGACGAGATCCTACGAGCAGTACTTC; CDR3: CASSYTSGGTRSYEQYF
J: TRBJ1-1; D: .; size: many; V: TRBV5-4; DNA: TGTGCCAGCAGCTTAGAGCCGGGACTCAGGAACACTGAAGCTTTCTTT; CDR3: CASSLEPGLRNTEAFF
J: TRBJ1-1; D: .; size: .; V: TRBV18; DNA: TGTGCCAGCTCCAGGGCGGGAAACACTGAAGCTTTCTTT; CDR3: CASSRAGNTEAFF
J: TRBJ2-7; D: TRBD1; size: many; V: TRBV5-1; DNA: TGCGCCAGCAGCACCGGACAGGGGTCCTACGAGCAGTACTTC; CDR3: CASSTGQGSYEQYF
J: TRBJ1-1; D: .; size: many; V: TRBV4-3; DNA: TGCGCCAGCAGCCAAGATTGGACGGTCAACACTGAAGCTTTCTTT; CDR3: CASSQDWTVNTEAFF
J: TRBJ2-1; D: TRBD1; size: many; V: TRBV29-1; DNA: TGCAGCGTTGAAGTGATTGGACAGGGGCCAAATGATGAGCAGTTCTTC; CDR3: CSVEVIGQGPNDEQFF
J: TRBJ2-5; D: .; size: .; V: TRBV5-1; DNA: TGCGCCAGCAGCTTGGGGAGAGGGGCAGAGACCCAGTACTTC; CDR3: CASSLGRGAETQYF
J: TRBJ1-2; D: .; size: many; V: TRBV7-9; DNA: TGTGCCAGCATCCGATTCGAACCGGGGGAAGGCTACACCTTC; CDR3: CASIRFEPGEGYTF
J: TRBJ2-1; D: .; size: once; V: TRBV7-6; DNA: TGTGCCAGCAGCTTACGGGAGTACAATGAGCAGTTCTTC; CDR3: CASSLREYNEQFF
J: TRBJ2-1; D: .; size: .; V: TRBV11-1; DNA: TGTGCCAGCAGCTTAGGCCGGGGGACCAACTACAATGAGCAGTTCTTC; CDR3: CASSLGRGTNYNEQFF
J: TRBJ1-4; D: .; size: many; V: TRBV7-9; DNA: TGTGCCAGCAGCCCAAGTCTGAGCCCCGAAAAACTGTTTTTT; CDR3: CASSPSLSPEKLFF
J: TRBJ1-4; D: TRBD1; size: .; V: TRBV4-1; DNA: TGCGCCAGCAGCCAAGTAGGACAGGGCGTGACTAATGAAAAACTGTTTTTT; CDR3: CASSQVGQGVTNEKLFF
J: TRBJ1-1; D: TRBD1; size: .; V: TRBV6-6; DNA: TGTGCCAGCAGTTCGACAGGGGCTGAGAACACTGAAGCTTTCTTT; CDR3: CASSSTGAENTEAFF
J: TRBJ1-4; D: TRBD1; size: few; V: TRBV9; DNA: TGTGCCAGCAGCACCAGGGGGGGGCTGAGTGAAAAACTGTTTTTT; CDR3: CASSTRGGLSEKLFF
J: TRBJ1-5; D: .; size: many; V: TRBV29-1; DNA: TGCAGCGTGGGGGAGGGGGATCAGCCCCAGCATTTT; CDR3: CSVGEGDQPQHF
J: TRBJ1-2; D: .; size: .; V: TRBV6-5; DNA: TGTGCCAGCAGTTCCTGGGAATATGGCTACACCTTC; CDR3: CASSSWEYGYTF
J: TRBJ2-5; D: .; size: .; V: TRBV5-1; DNA: TGCGCCAGCAGCTCATTAGCAGGCAGAGGACGAGAGACCCAGTACTTC; CDR3: CASSSLAGRGRETQYF
J: TRBJ2-2; D: .; size: many; V: TRBV24-1; DNA: TGTGCCACCAGTGATTTCCTCCCCGGGGAGCTGTTTTTT; CDR3: CATSDFLPGELFF
J: TRBJ1-2; D: .; size: few; V: TRBV30; DNA: TGTGCCTGGAGTGTAGGGGCCACTAACTATGGCTACACCTTC; CDR3: CAWSVGATNYGYTF
J: TRBJ1-1; D: .; size: few; V: TRBV3-2; DNA: TGTGCCAGCAGTCCCAGTACAGGGGAGAGTTGCGACGGCCGCACTGAAGCTTTCTTT; CDR3: CASSPSTGESCDGRTEAFF
J: TRBJ2-2; D: .; size: few; V: TRBV20-1; DNA: TGCAGTGCCCCCGCCCGGGGGACCACCGGGGAGCTGTTTTTT; CDR3: CSAPARGTTGELFF
J: TRBJ2-1; D: .; size: few; V: TRBV28; DNA: TGTGCCAGCAGTTGGTCAGCAGGCCACAATGAGCAGTTCTTC; CDR3: CASSWSAGHNEQFF
J: TRBJ1-1; D: TRBD1; size: .; V: TRBV5-1; DNA: TGCGCCAGCAGCTGGGGGACAGGCCGAGCTTTCTTT; CDR3: CASSWGTGRAFF
J: TRBJ1-5; D: .; size: few; V: TRBV2; DNA: TGTGCCAGCAGTGAAACAGGGCCCTATAGCAATCAGCCCCAGCATTTT; CDR3: CASSETGPYSNQPQHF
J: TRBJ1-1; D: .; size: many; V: TRBV5-1; DNA: TGCGCCAGCAGCCTCACCGGCCCGTGGACTGAAGCTTTCTTT; CDR3: CASSLTGPWTEAFF
J: TRBJ1-1; D: .; size: .; V: TRBV25-1; DNA: TGTGCCAGCAGGTTCGGGAACACTGAAGCTTTCTTT; CDR3: CASRFGNTEAFF
J: TRBJ2-3; D: .; size: .; V: TRBV27; DNA: TGTGCCACCCGGGACCGGGATACGCAGTATTTT; CDR3: CATRDRDTQYF
J: TRBJ1-2; D: .; size: few; V: TRBV18; DNA: TGTGCCAGCTCACCACCGAAAGGGGAACTGAATGGCTACACCTTC; CDR3: CASSPPKGELNGYTF
J: TRBJ2-6; D: TRBD2; size: few; V: TRBV5-1; DNA: TGCGCCAGCAGCTTCGGCGGGGGGCACTCTGGGGCCAACGTCCTGACTTTC; CDR3: CASSFGGGHSGANVLTF
J: TRBJ1-2; D: .; size: many; V: TRBV5-1; DNA: TGCGCCAGCAGCTTGGGGACCCCCGAGGGGGGCTACACCTTC; CDR3: CASSLGTPEGGYTF
J: TRBJ2-7; D: .; size: .; V: TRBV7-6; DNA: TGTGCCAGCAGTTCGTCCTTCGAGCAGTACTTC; CDR3: CASSSSFEQYF
J: TRBJ1-2; D: .; size: many; V: TRBV28; DNA: TGTGCCAGCCAAAGGGTGGGCCTGACCAACTATGGCTACACCTTC; CDR3: CASQRVGLTNYGYTF
J: TRBJ2-7; D: TRBD1; size: .; V: TRBV12-3/TRBV12-4; DNA: TGTGCCAGCGCAGGGGGTGGCTACGAGCAGTACTTC; CDR3: CASAGGGYEQYF
J: TRBJ2-5; D: TRBD2; size: many; V: TRBV7-9; DNA: TGTGCCAGCAGCTCCCGGGACTATGTGGAGACCCAGTACTTC; CDR3: CASSSRDYVETQYF
J: TRBJ1-2; D: .; size: .; V: TRBV7-2; DNA: TGTGCCAGCAGCTGGGGGTTTGCCGTCGGTGGCTACACCTTC; CDR3: CASSWGFAVGGYTF
J: TRBJ2-1; D: .; size: .; V: TRBV4-3; DNA: TGCGCCAGCAGCCAAGGGACAGATTGGGTCAATGAGCAGTTCTTC; CDR3: CASSQGTDWVNEQFF
J: TRBJ2-7; D: TRBD2; size: .; V: TRBV5-4; DNA: TGTGCCAGCAGCTTGCAGCAGGGAGGGATCCGCGAGCAGTACTTC; CDR3: CASSLQQGGIREQYF
J: TRBJ2-5; D: TRBD2; size: many; V: TRBV20-1; DNA: TGCAGTGCCCGGACTAGTAGTGAGACCCAGTACTTC; CDR3: CSARTSSETQYF
J: TRBJ2-3; D: TRBD2; size: .; V: TRBV7-2; DNA: TGTGCCAGCAGCAGACAGACTAGCGGGGGGGCGGGAGATACGCAGTATTTT; CDR3: CASSRQTSGGAGDTQYF
J: TRBJ2-7; D: TRBD2; size: many; V: TRBV7-6; DNA: TGTGCCAGCAGCTCGCCTAGCGGCCCGTCCTCCTACGAGCAGTACTTC; CDR3: CASSSPSGPSSYEQYF
J: TRBJ2-3; D: TRBD2; size: few; V: TRBV2; DNA: TGTGCCAGCAGTGTGGAGCGGGGGAGCACAGATACGCAGTATTTT; CDR3: CASSVERGSTDTQYF
J: TRBJ1-1; D: .; size: many; V: TRBV12-3/TRBV12-4; DNA: TGTGCCAGCAGTCCATCAGGGGTTACTGAAGCTTTCTTT; CDR3: CASSPSGVTEAFF
J: TRBJ1-2; D: TRBD1; size: few; V: TRBV20-1; DNA: TGCAGTGCTCGACCAGGGGGCGATGGCTACACCTTC; CDR3: CSARPGGDGYTF
J: TRBJ2-3; D: TRBD2; size: many; V: TRBV6-2/TRBV6-3; DNA: TGTGCCAGCAGTTATATAGCGGGATCCACAGATACGCAGTATTTT; CDR3: CASSYIAGSTDTQYF
J: TRBJ2-1; D: .; size: .; V: TRBV5-1; DNA: TGCGCCAGCAGGCCCAGCCTAGTTCGGAATGAGCAGTTCTTC; CDR3: CASRPSLVRNEQFF
J: TRBJ2-5; D: .; size: few; V: TRBV7-9; DNA: TGTGCCAGCCTACGGACCGGGGCGGAGACCCAGTACTTC; CDR3: CASLRTGAETQYF
J: TRBJ1-5; D: .; size: many; V: TRBV4-1; DNA: TGCGCCAGCAGCCAAGAACAGTATAGCAATCAGCCCCAGCATTTT; CDR3: CASSQEQYSNQPQHF
J: TRBJ1-1; D: TRBD1; size: many; V: TRBV6-5; DNA: TGTGCCAGCAGTTATGGGGACAGTTCTTACACTGAAGCTTTCTTT; CDR3: CASSYGDSSYTEAFF
J: TRBJ2-1; D: .; size: few; V: TRBV5-1; DNA: TGCGCCAGCAGCTTGGGGGTCCAACTGGAGAACAATGAGCAGTTCTTC; CDR3: CASSLGVQLENNEQFF
J: TRBJ1-4; D: .; size: many; V: TRBV12-3/TRBV12-4; DNA: TGTGCCAGCAGCCCATCCCGCGATGAGGGAGGGAATGAAAAACTGTTTTTT; CDR3: CASSPSRDEGGNEKLFF
J: TRBJ1-1; D: .; size: many; V: TRBV5-1; DNA: TGCGCCAGCAGCACACAAATGGACACTGAAGCTTTCTTT; CDR3: CASSTQMDTEAFF